The T cell receptor beta chain under discussion was sequenced for a study of T-cell memory formation after mild COVID-19. Study-wide context: TCR clusters showed largely donor specificity. The study's findings and limits: Day 15 to 85 contracting clones showed balanced CD4/CD8; later expanders leaned CD4+.

V was pared by 2 bases and J by 0 bases, with 11 bases between. The CDR3 has 16 amino acids. CDR1 SGHTA and CDR2 FQGNSA come from the germline V gene. In regard to this clonotype: Its target is not known.

Using constant-segment primers, 5'RACE produced TCR alpha and TCR beta cDNA libraries carrying sample barcodes and UMIs. TCRdb ran MiXCR on the 5' RACE reads and lists one entry per CDR3 protein. The table has about 240,000 distinct CDR3 sequences, 8% to 10% seen once. The sequenced sample was PBMCs or a T cell subset sorted from them (not recorded which). The chain uses TRBV7-2 and TRBJ1-3, with D possibly matching TRBD1 (5 bases). This TCR was recovered from a man in his late teens or twenties who had mild COVID-19 (a few samples of this study predate the infection). Cell type and time point are not known. CDR3 residues: CASSLSGARSGNTIYF. The DNA of the CDR3 is TGTGCCAGCAGCTTATCCGGGGCCCGCTCTGGAAACACCATATATTTT.